The 17 T cell receptor beta chains below were found in one sample sequenced in a study of tissue T cells after allogeneic stem cell transplantation. Time point meaning: mouse harvest day 14 after allogeneic transplant. Mouse grafts combined 10^7 T-cell-depleted bone marrow cells with 10^6 splenic CD5+ T cells. This table comes from immunoSEQ multiplex PCR, and its TCRdb copy is limited to in-frame clones, with some not included. The sample carries about 1,900 clones, more than 35% recorded once. The sequenced sample consisted of lymph node tissue. The receptor set was obtained from a female BALB/c mouse given C57BL/6 T cells with graft-versus-host disease after an allogeneic hematopoietic cell transplant.

The table lists this clone with a few counts. Gene names and germline match the mouse. The read ends 1 residue shy of where the CDR3 ends; the end is completed using the germline J gene. V is TRBV29 and J is TRBJ2-7; 12 nucleotides agree with TRBD2. V shed 4 bases, J shed 0 bases, and the junction held 4 bases outside the gene matches. This CDR3 is 16 amino acids long. The germline V gene encodes CDR1 MSHET and CDR2 SYDVDS. The part of the CDR3 DNA that was read is TGTGCTAGCAGTTCCTTGGGACTGGGGGGCTCCTATGAACAGTAC. Translating gives CASSSLGLGGSYEQY. The entire CDR3 reads CASSSLGLGGSYEQYF.

In the case of this clone: Germline and genes here are mouse. The CDR3 extends 1 residue past the end of the read, so its final part is completed from the germline J gene. The gene calls are TRBV15 and TRBJ2-7; 11 nucleotides agree with TRBD2. The V gene's germline CDR1 is SGHND and CDR2 FRSKSL. V shed 5 bases and J 6 bases; nucleotides not matched to a gene: 3. The CDR3 sequence is 13 residues long. CDR3 sequence: CASSPDWGGEQYF. The sequenced part of the CDR3 DNA is TGTGCCAGCAGTCCCGACTGGGGGGGTGAACAGTAC.

Of note for this clone: Gene names refer to mouse genes. The CDR3 extends 1 residue past the end of the read, so its final part is completed from the germline J gene. The chain links TRBV13-1 to TRBJ2-4; 8 bases line up with TRBD2. Germline loops: CDR1 NSHNY, CDR2 SYGAGN. J lost 5 bases, V lost 1 base, and 0 bases had no gene match. The CDR3 length is 13 residues. CDR3: CASSDWGGNTLYF. The CDR3 DNA, read in part, is TGTGCCAGCAGTGATTGGGGGGGAAACACCTTGTAC.

This clone turned up a few times. These gene names are mouse names. Coverage ceases 1 residue before the CDR3 finishes, and the germline J gene fills in the end. The chain recombines TRBV15 with TRBJ2-7; 7 bases agree with TRBD2. The germline CDR1 and CDR2 sequences are SGHND and FRSKSL. CDR3 size: 14 residues. V dropped 3 bases and J dropped 2; count of bases not matched to a gene: 4. CDR3 bases read: TGTGCCAGCAGTTTTGGGGGGAGCCCCTATGAACAGTAC. As protein: CASSFGGSPYEQY. Given in full, the CDR3 is CASSFGGSPYEQYF.

A word on this clone: Gene and germline names: mouse. The DNA ends 1 residue before the CDR3 does, and the rest of the CDR3 is filled in from the germline J gene. This chain joins TRBV1 and TRBJ1-6; D gene uncertain. TRBJ1-6 is recorded as an ORF, its role being uncertain. V was cut by 0 bases and J by 5 bases, with 2 bases left in between. This CDR3 region has 13 residues. Germline V gene sequence: CDR1 NSQYPW, CDR2 LRSPGD (reference sequence). The CDR3 DNA, read in part, is TGCACCTGCAGTGCAGATAATAATTCGCCCCTCTAC. Amino acids: CTCSADNNSPLY. Given in full, the CDR3 is CTCSADNNSPLYF.

With respect to this clone: All gene names here are mouse names. CDR3 sequence: CARQKAEVFF. The CDR3 DNA, read in part, is TGTGCCAGACAGAAGGCAGAAGTCTTC. The chain carries TRBV26 and TRBJ1-1; D uncertain. The read ends 1 residue before the CDR3 terminus; that terminus is restored from the germline J gene. The CDR3 covers 10 residues. The germline V and J ends were trimmed by 9 bases and 6 bases, with 8 bases remaining between them. Germline V gene data show CDR1 as KGHPV and CDR2 as FQNQEV (reference sequence).

With respect to this clone: Given a much more abundant clone one base away, this may be a read error. Here the gene names and germline are mouse. Read sequence stops 1 residue before the CDR3 end, and the germline J gene provides the missing end. This chain links TRBV12-2 with TRBJ2-1; 11 nucleotides line up with TRBD2. The germline V gene has CDR1 SGHLS and CDR2 HYDKME. The CDR3 has 15 residues. Trimming removed 6 bases from V and 2 bases from J; junction bases left unmatched: 5. The covered CDR3 bases are TGTGCCAGCCCCACGACTGGGGGGGACTATGCTGAGCAGTTC. Protein product: CASPTTGGDYAEQF. The full-length CDR3 reads as CASPTTGGDYAEQFF.

This clone was seen more than once but under ten times. Mouse gene names and germline throughout. The read terminates 1 residue ahead of where the CDR3 ends, so the germline J gene completes it. The V call is TRBV12-1, the J call TRBJ2-2, with D perhaps matching TRBD1 (6 bases). This CDR3 contains 15 residues. Germline CDR1 and CDR2: SGHSN and HYEKVE. Trimming left V 0 bases short and J 6 bases short, with 13 bases between. Partial CDR3 DNA: TGTGCCAGCTCTCTCGACCCCGGACAGCCCGGGCAGCTCTAC. The encoded protein is CASSLDPGQPGQLY. The entire CDR3 is CASSLDPGQPGQLYF.

Remarks on this clone: Gene names refer to mouse genes. The read halts 1 residue ahead of the CDR3 end, with the missing end drawn from the germline J gene. The chain carries TRBV23 and TRBJ1-2. Germline V gives CDR1 KGHTA, CDR2 FQNQQP. The CDR3 length is 13 residues. The DNA read from the CDR3 is TGCTCCAGCAGTCAATCGAAAAACTCCGACTACACC. The encoded protein is CSSSQSKNSDYT. The CDR3 as a whole reads CSSSQSKNSDYTF.

As concerns this clone: Each gene name is a mouse one. The sequence runs out 1 residue before the end of the CDR3; the remainder is reconstructed from the germline J gene. The V gene is TRBV12-1, the J gene TRBJ2-7; 10 positions agree with TRBD2. The CDR3 covers 15 residues. Trimming removed 4 bases from V and 0 bases from J; junction bases left unmatched: 5. The germline V gene has CDR1 SGHSN and CDR2 HYEKVE. This CDR3 is CASSPGLGSSYEQYF. CDR3 bases read: TGTGCCAGCTCCCCGGGACTGGGGAGCTCCTATGAACAGTAC.

Regarding this clone: The germline and genes are mouse ones. Read coverage stops 1 residue before the CDR3 terminus; the germline J gene supplies the remainder. The chain employs TRBV12-1 and TRBJ2-2, with D perhaps TRBD2 (5 bases). The CDR3 has 15 residues. From germline, CDR1 is SGHSN and CDR2 HYEKVE. The V end was cut by 0 bases, the J end by 0 bases, with 7 bases between. CDR3 protein: CASSLLGANTGQLYF. The CDR3 DNA, read in part, is TGTGCCAGCTCTCTCCTGGGAGCAAACACCGGGCAGCTCTAC.

This clone is large. Mouse gene names and germline throughout. The sequence runs out 1 residue before the end of the CDR3; the remainder is reconstructed from the germline J gene. This rearrangement joins TRBV3 to TRBJ2-7, with TRBD1 identical over 7 bases. This CDR3 has 12 amino acids. V dropped 3 bases and J dropped 6; count of bases not matched to a gene: 2. Germline lookup yields CDR1 SNHLY and CDR2 FYNGKV (reference sequence). CDR3 sequence: CASSFTGVEQYF. Incomplete CDR3 DNA: TGTGCCAGCAGCTTCACAGGGGTTGAACAGTAC.

This clone was seen only a few times. Gene names are mouse gene names. Read coverage stops 1 residue before the CDR3 terminus; the germline J gene supplies the remainder. This rearrangement joins TRBV16 to TRBJ2-5; D unclear. The germline CDR1 and CDR2 sequences are SGHSA and FRNQAP. The V gene lost 0 bases and the J gene lost 2 bases, with 6 bases spanning the gap. CDR3 length: 14 amino acids. The CDR3 spells CASSLDAIQDTQYF. CDR3 bases read: TGTGCAAGCAGCTTAGATGCCATCCAAGACACCCAGTAC.

As to this clone: Each gene name is a mouse one. Read sequence stops 1 residue before the CDR3 end, and the germline J gene provides the missing end. The J gene is TRBJ2-1, the V gene TRBV19; TRBD2 aligns across 10 bases. Trimming removed 7 bases from V and 7 bases from J; junction bases left unmatched: 8. Germline CDR1 is FNHDT and CDR2 is SITEND (reference sequence). This CDR3 region has 14 residues. CDR3 amino acids: CASLLRDWGAEQFF. The covered CDR3 bases are TGTGCCAGCTTACTCCGGGACTGGGGAGCTGAGCAGTTC.

As regards this clone: Mouse germline and gene names are used. The read ends 1 residue early relative to the CDR3; the germline J gene fills the gap. The V and J genes are TRBV30 and TRBJ2-1; TRBD1 might be the D (5 bases). Germline V gives CDR1 SQVVS, CDR2 ANEGSEA. This CDR3 spans 11 amino acids. V was trimmed by 3 bases and J by 5 bases, leaving 5 bases between them. Partial CDR3 DNA: TGTAGTTCTAGGGACAATGCTGAGCAGTTC. It yields the protein CSSRDNAEQF. The complete CDR3 sequence is CSSRDNAEQFF.

In regard to this clone: Mouse names are used for the genes. The CDR3 end is not reached by the read, which stops 1 residue before it; the germline J gene fills it in. This sequence joins TRBV12-2 and TRBJ1-4; D remains unclear. CDR3 length: 12 amino acids. The V end lost 2 bases, the J end lost 4 bases, and 4 bases lay between the germline ends. Germline lookup yields CDR1 SGHLS and CDR2 HYDKME. The CDR3: CASSPYNERLFF. CDR3 DNA (partial): TGTGCCAGCTCTCCTTACAACGAAAGATTATTT.

A remark on this clone: Each gene name is a mouse one. The CDR3 extends 1 residue past the end of the read, so its final part is completed from the germline J gene. The rearrangement uses TRBV16 and TRBJ2-7; TRBD1 matches 9 bases. Unmatched junction bases numbered 5, after V lost 1 base and J lost 4 bases. The CDR3 is 15 amino acids. Germline assignment: CDR1 SGHSA and CDR2 FRNQAP. The CDR3 sequence is CASSLVQGAAYEQYF. CDR3 DNA (partial): TGTGCAAGCAGCTTAGTACAGGGGGCGGCTTATGAACAGTAC.